This TCR beta chain derives from a study of T cell changes during pregnancy in multiple sclerosis. The ends were cut back, 1 base at V and 5 bases at J, with 8 bases in the middle. The CDR3 has 13 amino acids. Per germline, CDR1 MGHRA and CDR2 YSYEKL. TCRdb's table, derived via immunoSEQ multiplex PCR, lists solely in-frame clones and lacks some. The data contain some 66,000 clones, about 91% of them singletons. The receptor's source is a female donor with multiple sclerosis, enrolled in a pregnancy study. Here the sequenced sample was CD8+ T cells from peripheral blood mononuclear cells, taken before pregnancy. V and J are TRBV4-1 and TRBJ1-1, with D hard to call. The CDR3 nucleotides read TGCGCCAGCAGCCAAGGGGCGTGGACTGAAGCTTTCTTT. Translated, it gives CASSQGAWTEAFF.